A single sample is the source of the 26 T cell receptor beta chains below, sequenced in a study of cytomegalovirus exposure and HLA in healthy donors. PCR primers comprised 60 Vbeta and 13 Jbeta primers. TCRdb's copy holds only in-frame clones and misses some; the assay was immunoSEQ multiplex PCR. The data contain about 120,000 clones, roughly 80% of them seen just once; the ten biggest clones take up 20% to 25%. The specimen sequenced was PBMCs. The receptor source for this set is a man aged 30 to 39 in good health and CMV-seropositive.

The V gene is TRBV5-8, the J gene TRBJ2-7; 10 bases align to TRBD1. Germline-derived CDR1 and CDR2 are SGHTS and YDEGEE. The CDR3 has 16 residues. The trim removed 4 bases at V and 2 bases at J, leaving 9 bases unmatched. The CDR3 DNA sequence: TGTGCCAGCAGCGCGACAGGGGGCTACAGAGCCTACGAGCAGTACGTC. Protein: CASSATGGYRAYEQYV.

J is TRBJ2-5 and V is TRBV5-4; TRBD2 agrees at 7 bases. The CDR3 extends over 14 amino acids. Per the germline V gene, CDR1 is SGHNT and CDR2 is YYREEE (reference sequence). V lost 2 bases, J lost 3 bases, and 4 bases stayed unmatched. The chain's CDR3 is CASSFPGTKETQYF. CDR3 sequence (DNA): TGTGCCAGCAGCTTTCCGGGGACTAAAGAGACCCAGTACTTC.

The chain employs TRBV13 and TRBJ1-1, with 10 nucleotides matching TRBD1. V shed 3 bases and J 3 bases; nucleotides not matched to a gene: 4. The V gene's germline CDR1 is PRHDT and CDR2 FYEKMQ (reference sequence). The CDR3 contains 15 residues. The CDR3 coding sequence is TGTGCCAGCAGCTTGACGGACAGGGGGGACACTGAAGCTTTCTTT. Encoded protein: CASSLTDRGDTEAFF.

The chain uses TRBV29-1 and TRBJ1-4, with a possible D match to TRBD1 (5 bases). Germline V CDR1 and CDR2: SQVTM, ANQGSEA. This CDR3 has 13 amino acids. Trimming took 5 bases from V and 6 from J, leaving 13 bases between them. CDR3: CSVYWAGHEKLFF. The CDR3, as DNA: TGCAGCGTTTATTGGGCAGGGCATGAAAAACTGTTTTTT.

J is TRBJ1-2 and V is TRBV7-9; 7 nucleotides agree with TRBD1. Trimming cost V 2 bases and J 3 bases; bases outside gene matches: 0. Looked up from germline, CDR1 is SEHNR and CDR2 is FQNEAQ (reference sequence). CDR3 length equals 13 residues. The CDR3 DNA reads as TGTGCCAGCAGCTTACAGGGGGACTATGGCTACACCTTC. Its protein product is CASSLQGDYGYTF. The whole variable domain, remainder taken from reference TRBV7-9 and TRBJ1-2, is DTGVSQNPRHKITKRGQNVTFRCDPISEHNRLYWYRQTLGQGPEFLTYFQNEAQLEKSRLLSDRFSAERPKGSFSTLEIQRTEQGDSAMYLCASSLQGDYGYTFGSGTRLTVV.

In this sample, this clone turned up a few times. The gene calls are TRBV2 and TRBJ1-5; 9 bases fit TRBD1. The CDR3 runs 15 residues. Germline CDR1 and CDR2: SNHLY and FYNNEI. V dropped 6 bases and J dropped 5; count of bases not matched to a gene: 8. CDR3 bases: TGTGCCAGCAGCCCACAGGGGGCTTACGATCAGCCCCAGCATTTT. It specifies CASSPQGAYDQPQHF.

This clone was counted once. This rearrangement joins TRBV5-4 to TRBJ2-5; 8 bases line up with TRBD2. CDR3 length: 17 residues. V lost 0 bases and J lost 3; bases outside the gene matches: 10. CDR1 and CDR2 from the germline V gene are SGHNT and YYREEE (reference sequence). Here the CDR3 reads CASSLGTSRGIEETQYF. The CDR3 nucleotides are TGTGCCAGCAGCTTGGGGACTAGCCGGGGCATTGAAGAGACCCAGTACTTC.

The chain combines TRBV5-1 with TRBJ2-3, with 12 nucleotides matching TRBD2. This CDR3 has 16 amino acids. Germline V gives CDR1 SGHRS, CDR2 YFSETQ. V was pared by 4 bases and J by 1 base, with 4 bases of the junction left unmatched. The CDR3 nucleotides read TGCGCCAGCAGCGTAAGACTAGCGGGGGGCACAGATACGCAGTATTTT. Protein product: CASSVRLAGGTDTQYF.

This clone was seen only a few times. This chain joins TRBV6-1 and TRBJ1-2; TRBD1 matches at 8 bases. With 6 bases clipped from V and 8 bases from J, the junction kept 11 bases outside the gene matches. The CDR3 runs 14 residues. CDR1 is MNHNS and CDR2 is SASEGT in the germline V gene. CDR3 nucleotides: TGTGCCAGCAGATCCACAGGGGGACTGTGGGGCTACACCTTC. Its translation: CASRSTGGLWGYTF.

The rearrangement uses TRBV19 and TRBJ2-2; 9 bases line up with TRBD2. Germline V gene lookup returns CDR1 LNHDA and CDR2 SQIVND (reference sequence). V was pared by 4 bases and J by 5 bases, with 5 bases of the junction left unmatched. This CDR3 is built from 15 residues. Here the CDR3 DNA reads TGTGCCAGTAGTACAAGCGGGAGGCGTACCGGGGAGCTGTTTTTT. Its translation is CASSTSGRRTGELFF. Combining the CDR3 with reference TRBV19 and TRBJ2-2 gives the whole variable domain DGGITQSPKYLFRKEGQNVTLSCEQNLNHDAMYWYRQDPGQGLRLIYYSQIVNDFQKGDIAEGYSVSREKKESFPLTVTSAQKNPTAFYLCASSTSGRRTGELFFGEGSRLTVL.

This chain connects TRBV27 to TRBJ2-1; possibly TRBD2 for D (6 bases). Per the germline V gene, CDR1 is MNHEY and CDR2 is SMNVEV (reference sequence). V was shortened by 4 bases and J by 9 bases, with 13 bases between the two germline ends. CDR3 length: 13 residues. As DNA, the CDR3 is TGTGCCAGCAGTTATAAGCGGGTCGGTGAGCAGTTCTTC. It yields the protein CASSYKRVGEQFF.

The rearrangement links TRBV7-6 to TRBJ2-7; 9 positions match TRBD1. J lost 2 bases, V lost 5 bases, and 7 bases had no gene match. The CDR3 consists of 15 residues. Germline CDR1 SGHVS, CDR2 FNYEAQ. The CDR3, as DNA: TGTGCCAGCAGCCAAGCCGGGACAGGGCCCTACGAGCAGTACTTC. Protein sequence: CASSQAGTGPYEQYF.

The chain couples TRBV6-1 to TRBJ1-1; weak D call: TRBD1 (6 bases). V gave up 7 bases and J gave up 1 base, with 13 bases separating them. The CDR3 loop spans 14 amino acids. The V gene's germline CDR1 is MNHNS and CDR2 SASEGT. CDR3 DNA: TGTGCCAGCACCGAACTACAGGGGAACACTGAAGCTTTCTTT. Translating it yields CASTELQGNTEAFF.

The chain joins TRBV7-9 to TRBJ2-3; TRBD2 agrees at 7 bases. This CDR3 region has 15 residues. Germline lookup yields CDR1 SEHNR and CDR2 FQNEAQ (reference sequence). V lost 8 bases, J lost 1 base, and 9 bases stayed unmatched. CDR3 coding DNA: TGTGCCAGCGAAGAGGTAGGACTAGGCACAGATACGCAGTATTTT. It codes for CASEEVGLGTDTQYF. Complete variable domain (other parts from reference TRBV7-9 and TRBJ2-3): DTGVSQNPRHKITKRGQNVTFRCDPISEHNRLYWYRQTLGQGPEFLTYFQNEAQLEKSRLLSDRFSAERPKGSFSTLEIQRTEQGDSAMYLCASEEVGLGTDTQYFGPGTRLTVL.

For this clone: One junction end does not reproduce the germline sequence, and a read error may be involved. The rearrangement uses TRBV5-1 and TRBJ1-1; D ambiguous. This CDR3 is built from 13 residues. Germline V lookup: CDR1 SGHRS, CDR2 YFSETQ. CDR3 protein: CASSLGGNAEAFF. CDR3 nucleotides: TGCGCCAGCAGCTTGGGAGGGAACGCTGAAGCTTTCTTT.

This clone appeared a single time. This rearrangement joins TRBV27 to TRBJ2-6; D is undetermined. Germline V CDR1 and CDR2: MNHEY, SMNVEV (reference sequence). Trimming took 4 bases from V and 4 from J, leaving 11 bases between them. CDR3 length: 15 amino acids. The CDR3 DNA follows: TGTGCCAGCAGTTATGGAACAGCCGGGGCCAACGTCCTGACTTTC. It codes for CASSYGTAGANVLTF.

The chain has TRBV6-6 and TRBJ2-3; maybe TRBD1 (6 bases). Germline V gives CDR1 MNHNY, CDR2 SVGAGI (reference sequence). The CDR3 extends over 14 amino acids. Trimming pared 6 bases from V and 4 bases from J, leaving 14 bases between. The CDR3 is CASSPHWGPDTQYF. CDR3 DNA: TGTGCCAGCAGCCCACATTGGGGGCCAGATACGCAGTATTTT.

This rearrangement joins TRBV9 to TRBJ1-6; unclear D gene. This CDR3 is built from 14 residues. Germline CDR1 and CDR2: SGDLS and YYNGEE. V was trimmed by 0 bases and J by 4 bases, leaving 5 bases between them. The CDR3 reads CASSVDQYNSPLHF. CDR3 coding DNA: TGTGCCAGCAGCGTAGATCAGTATAATTCACCCCTCCACTTT.

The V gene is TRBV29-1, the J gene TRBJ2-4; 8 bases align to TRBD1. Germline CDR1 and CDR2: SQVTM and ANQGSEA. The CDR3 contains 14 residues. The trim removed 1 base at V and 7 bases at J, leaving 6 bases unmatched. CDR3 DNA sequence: TGCAGCGTTGAAGCCCAGGGGGCAGGTAACATTCAGTACTTC. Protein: CSVEAQGAGNIQYF.

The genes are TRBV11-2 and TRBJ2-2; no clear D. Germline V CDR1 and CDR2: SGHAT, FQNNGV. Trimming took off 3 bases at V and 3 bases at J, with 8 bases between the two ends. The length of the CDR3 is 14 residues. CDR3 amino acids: CASSFSLDTGELFF. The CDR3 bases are TGTGCCAGCAGCTTTAGCCTGGACACCGGGGAGCTGTTTTTT.

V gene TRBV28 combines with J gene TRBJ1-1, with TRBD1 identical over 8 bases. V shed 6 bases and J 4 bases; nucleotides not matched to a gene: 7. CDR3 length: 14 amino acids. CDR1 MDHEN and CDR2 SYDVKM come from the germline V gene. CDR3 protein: CASRAQGASTEAFF. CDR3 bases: TGTGCCAGCAGAGCCCAGGGGGCCAGCACTGAAGCTTTCTTT.

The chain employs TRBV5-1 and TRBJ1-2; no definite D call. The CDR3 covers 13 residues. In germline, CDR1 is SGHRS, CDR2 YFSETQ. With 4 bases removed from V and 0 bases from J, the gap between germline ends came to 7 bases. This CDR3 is CASSGSANYGYTF. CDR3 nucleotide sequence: TGCGCCAGCAGCGGCAGCGCTAACTATGGCTACACCTTC.

The CDR3 protein is CASRPTDQETQYF. CDR3 nucleotide sequence: TGTGCCAGTAGGCCGACAGACCAAGAGACCCAGTACTTC. This chain links TRBV19 with TRBJ2-5; TRBD1 is a possible D gene (5 bases). Germline V gene data show CDR1 as LNHDA and CDR2 as SQIVND (reference sequence). The CDR3 runs to 13 residues. V dropped 6 bases and J dropped 0 bases, with 8 bases sitting between them. The variable domain in full, completed from reference TRBV19 and TRBJ2-5, reads DGGITQSPKYLFRKEGQNVTLSCEQNLNHDAMYWYRQDPGQGLRLIYYSQIVNDFQKGDIAEGYSVSREKKESFPLTVTSAQKNPTAFYLCASRPTDQETQYFGPGTRLLVL.

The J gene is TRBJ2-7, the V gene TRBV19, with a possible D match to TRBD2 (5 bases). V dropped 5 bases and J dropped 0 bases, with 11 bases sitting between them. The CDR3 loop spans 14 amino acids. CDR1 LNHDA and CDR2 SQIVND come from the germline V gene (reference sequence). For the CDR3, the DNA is TGTGCCAGTAGTTTCGATGGGAGCTCCTACGAGCAGTACGTC. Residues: CASSFDGSSYEQYV.

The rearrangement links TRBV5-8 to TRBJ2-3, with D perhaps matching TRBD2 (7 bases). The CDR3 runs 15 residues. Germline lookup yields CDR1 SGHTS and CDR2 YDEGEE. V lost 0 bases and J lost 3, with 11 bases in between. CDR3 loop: CASSLAEGGTDTQYF. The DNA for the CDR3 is TGTGCCAGCAGCTTGGCCGAGGGGGGGACAGATACGCAGTATTTT.

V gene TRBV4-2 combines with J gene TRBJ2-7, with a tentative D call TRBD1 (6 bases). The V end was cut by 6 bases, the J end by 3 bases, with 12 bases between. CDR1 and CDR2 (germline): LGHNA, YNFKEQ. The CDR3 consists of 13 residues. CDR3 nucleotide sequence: TGTGCCAGCAGTACCAGGACAGACTACGAGCAGTACGTC. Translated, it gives CASSTRTDYEQYV.